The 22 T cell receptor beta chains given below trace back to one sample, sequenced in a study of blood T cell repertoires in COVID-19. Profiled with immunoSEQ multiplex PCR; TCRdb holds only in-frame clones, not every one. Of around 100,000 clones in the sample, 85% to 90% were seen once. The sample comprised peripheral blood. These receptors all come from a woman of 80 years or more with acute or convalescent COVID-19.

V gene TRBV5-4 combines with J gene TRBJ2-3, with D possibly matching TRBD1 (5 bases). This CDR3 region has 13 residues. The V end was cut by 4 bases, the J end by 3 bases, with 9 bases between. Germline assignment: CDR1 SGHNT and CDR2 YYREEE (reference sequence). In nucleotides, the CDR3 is TGTGCCAGCAGCCCCCAGGGAACAGATACGCAGTATTTT. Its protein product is CASSPQGTDTQYF.

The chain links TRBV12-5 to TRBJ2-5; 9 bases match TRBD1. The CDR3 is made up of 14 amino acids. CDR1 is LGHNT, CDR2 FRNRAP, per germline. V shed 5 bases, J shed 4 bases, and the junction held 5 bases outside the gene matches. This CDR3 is CASGPGTGLETQYF. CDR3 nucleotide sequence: TGTGCTAGTGGTCCCGGGACAGGGTTAGAGACCCAGTACTTC.

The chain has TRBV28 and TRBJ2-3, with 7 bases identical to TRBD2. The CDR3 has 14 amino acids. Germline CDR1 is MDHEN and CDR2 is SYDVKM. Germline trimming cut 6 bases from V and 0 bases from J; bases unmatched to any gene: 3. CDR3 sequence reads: CASRTGGSTDTQYF. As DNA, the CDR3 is TGTGCCAGCAGAACGGGGGGAAGCACAGATACGCAGTATTTT.

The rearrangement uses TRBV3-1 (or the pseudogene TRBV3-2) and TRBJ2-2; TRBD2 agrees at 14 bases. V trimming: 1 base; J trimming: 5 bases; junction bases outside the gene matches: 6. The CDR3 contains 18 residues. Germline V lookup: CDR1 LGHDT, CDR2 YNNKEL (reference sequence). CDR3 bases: TGTGCCAGCAGCCAAGTGGTGGGACTAGCGGGGGTTACCGGGGAGCTGTTTTTT. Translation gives CASSQVVGLAGVTGELFF.

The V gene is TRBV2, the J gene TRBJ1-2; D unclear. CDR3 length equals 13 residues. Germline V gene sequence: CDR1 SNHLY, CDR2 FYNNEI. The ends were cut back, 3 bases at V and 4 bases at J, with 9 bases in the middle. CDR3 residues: CASSDGGSYGYTF. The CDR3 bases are TGTGCCAGCAGTGACGGAGGGAGCTATGGCTACACCTTC. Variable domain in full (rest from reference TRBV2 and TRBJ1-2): EPEVTQTPSHQVTQMGQEVILRCVPISNHLYFYWYRQILGQKVEFLVSFYNNEISEKSEIFDDQFSVERPDGSNFTLKIRSTKLEDSAMYFCASSDGGSYGYTFGSGTRLTVV.

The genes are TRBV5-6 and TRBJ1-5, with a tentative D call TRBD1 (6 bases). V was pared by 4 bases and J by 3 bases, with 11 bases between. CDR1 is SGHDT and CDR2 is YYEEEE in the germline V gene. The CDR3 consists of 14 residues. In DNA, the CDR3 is TGTGCCAGCAGCGTGGGACACGTCAATCAGCCCCAGCATTTT. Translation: CASSVGHVNQPQHF. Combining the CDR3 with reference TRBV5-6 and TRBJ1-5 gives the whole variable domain DAGVTQSPTHLIKTRGQQVTLRCSPKSGHDTVSWYQQALGQGPQFIFQYYEEEERQRGNFPDRFSGHQFPNYSSELNVNALLLGDSALYLCASSVGHVNQPQHFGDGTRLSIL.

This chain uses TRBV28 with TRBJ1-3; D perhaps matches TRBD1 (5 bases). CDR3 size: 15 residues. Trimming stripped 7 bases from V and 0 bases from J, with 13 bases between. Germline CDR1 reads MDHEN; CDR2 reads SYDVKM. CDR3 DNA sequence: TGTGCCAGCATTCCCCAGGGCCTCTCTGGAAACACCATATATTTT. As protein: CASIPQGLSGNTIYF.

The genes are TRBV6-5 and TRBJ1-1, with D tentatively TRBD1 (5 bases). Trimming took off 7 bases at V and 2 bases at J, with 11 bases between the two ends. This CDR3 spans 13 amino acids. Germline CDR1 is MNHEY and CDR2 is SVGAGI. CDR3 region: CASNPTENTEAFF. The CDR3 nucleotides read TGTGCCAGCAACCCGACAGAAAACACTGAAGCTTTCTTT.

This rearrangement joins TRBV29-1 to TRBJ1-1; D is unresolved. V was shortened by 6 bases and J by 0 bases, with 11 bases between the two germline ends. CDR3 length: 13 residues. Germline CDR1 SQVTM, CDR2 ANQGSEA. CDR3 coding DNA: TGCAGCGTGGACGACTACCTGAACACTGAAGCTTTCTTT. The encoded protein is CSVDDYLNTEAFF.

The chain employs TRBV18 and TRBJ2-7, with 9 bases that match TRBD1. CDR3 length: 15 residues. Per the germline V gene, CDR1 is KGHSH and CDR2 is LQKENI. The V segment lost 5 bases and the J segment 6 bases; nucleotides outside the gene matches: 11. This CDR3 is CASSLAGTGMGEQYF. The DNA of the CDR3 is TGTGCCAGCTCATTGGCCGGGACAGGGATGGGCGAGCAGTACTTC.

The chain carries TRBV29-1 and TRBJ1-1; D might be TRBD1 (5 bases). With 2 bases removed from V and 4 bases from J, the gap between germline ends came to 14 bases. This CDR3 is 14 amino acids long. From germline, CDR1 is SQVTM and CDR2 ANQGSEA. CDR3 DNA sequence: TGCAGCGTTGAACCAGGGTACTCGGGCACTGAAGCTTTCTTT. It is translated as CSVEPGYSGTEAFF.

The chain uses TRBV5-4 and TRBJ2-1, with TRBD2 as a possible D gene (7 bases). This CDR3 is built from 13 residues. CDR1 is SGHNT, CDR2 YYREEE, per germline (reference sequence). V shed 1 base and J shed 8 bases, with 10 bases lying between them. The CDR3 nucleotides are TGTGCCAGCAGCTTGCGGGGGGCCTATGAGCAGTTCTTC. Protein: CASSLRGAYEQFF.

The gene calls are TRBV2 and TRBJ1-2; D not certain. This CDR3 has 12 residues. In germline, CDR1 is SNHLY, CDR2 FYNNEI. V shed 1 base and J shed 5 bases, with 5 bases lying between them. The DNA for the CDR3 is TGTGCCAGCAGTGAAGGAGGGTATGGCTACACCTTC. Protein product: CASSEGGYGYTF.

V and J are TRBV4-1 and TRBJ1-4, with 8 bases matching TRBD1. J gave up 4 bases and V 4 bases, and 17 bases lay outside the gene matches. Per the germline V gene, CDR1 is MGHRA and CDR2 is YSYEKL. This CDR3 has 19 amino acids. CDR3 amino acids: CASSPHRGQGVWGNEKLFF. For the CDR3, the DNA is TGCGCCAGCAGCCCTCATCGCGGACAGGGCGTCTGGGGTAATGAAAAACTGTTTTTT.

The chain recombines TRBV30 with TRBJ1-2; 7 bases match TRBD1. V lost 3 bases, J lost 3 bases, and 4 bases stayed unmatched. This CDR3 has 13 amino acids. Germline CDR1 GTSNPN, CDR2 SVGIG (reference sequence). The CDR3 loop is CAWRMDRHYGYTF. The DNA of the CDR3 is TGTGCCTGGAGGATGGACAGGCACTATGGCTACACCTTC. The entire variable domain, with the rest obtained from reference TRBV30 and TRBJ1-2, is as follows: SQTIHQWPATLVQPVGSPLSLECTVEGTSNPNLYWYRQAAGRGLQLLFYSVGIGQISSEVPQNLSASRPQDRQFILSSKKLLLSDSGFYLCAWRMDRHYGYTFGSGTRLTVV.

CDR3 sequence (DNA): TGTGCCAGCAGCAGACAGGGAATTGGTTCCTACGAGCAGTACTTC. Translation: CASSRQGIGSYEQYF. The chain recombines TRBV11-2 with TRBJ2-7; 7 bases are a match to TRBD1. V dropped 5 bases and J dropped 1; count of bases not matched to a gene: 8. The germline V gene encodes CDR1 SGHAT and CDR2 FQNNGV. The CDR3 covers 15 residues.

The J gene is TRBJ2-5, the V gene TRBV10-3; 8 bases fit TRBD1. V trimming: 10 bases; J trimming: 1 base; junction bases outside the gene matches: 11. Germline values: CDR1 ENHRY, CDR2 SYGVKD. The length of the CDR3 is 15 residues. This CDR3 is CASHYGTGGQETQYF. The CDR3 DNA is TGTGCCAGCCATTATGGAACAGGGGGCCAAGAGACCCAGTACTTC.

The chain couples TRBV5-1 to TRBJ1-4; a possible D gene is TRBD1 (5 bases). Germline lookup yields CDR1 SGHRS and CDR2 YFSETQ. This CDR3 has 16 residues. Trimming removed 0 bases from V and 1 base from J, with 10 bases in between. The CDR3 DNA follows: TGCGCCAGCAGCTTGGGTAGGGGCGGAACTAATGAAAAACTGTTTTTT. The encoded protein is CASSLGRGGTNEKLFF.

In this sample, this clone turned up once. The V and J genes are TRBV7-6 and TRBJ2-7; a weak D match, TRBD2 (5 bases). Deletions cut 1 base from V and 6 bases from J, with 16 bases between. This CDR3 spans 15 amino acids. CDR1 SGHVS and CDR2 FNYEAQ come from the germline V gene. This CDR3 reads CASSLDPGNAAEQYF. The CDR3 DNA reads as TGTGCCAGCAGCTTAGATCCCGGGAATGCGGCCGAGCAGTACTTC.

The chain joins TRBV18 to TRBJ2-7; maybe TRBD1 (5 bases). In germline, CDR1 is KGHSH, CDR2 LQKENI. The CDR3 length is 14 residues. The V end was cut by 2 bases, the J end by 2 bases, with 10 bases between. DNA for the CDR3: TGTGCCAGCTCACCAAACGACAGACCCTACGAGCAGTACTTC. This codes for CASSPNDRPYEQYF.

The CDR3: CASSPSGAEQYF. The CDR3 DNA reads as TGTGCCAGCAGTCCAAGCGGGGCCGAGCAGTACTTC. V and J are TRBV6-5 and TRBJ2-7, with TRBD2 matching 7 bases. The germline V gene has CDR1 MNHEY and CDR2 SVGAGI. There are 12 residues in the CDR3. The junction had 4 bases not matched to a gene; V was cut back by 5 bases and J by 6 bases.

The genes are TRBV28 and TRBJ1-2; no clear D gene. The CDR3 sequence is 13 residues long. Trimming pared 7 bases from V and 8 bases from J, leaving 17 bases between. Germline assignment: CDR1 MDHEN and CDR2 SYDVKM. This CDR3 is CASKSARENGYTF. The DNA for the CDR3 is TGTGCCAGCAAATCGGCCCGGGAGAACGGCTACACCTTC.